This TCR beta chain was recovered during a study of CD8 T cells in Susac syndrome. The germline V gene encodes CDR1 SGHRS and CDR2 YFSETQ. The CDR3 runs to 18 residues. Trimming took 2 bases from V and 7 from J; bases not matched to a gene: 15. In blood CD8+ and CD4+ T cells, TCR beta underwent sequencing. TEMRA cells were enriched by FACS, while CD8+ and CD4+ T cells were obtained through a negative isolation that was performed magnetically. Random-hexamer reverse transcription was applied to roughly 0.5 to 1 ug RNA. Amplification of TCR beta CDR3 by immunoSEQ multiplex PCR spanned 54 Vbeta and 13 Jbeta. TCRdb independently ran MiXCR on the immunoSEQ multiplex PCR reads; one entry per CDR3 protein. The sample lists roughly 200,000 distinct CDR3 sequences, nearly 97% seen once, with approximately 0.088% in the top ten.

The TCR comes from a human donor with multiple sclerosis. This sequence joins TRBV5-1 and TRBJ2-1; 10 bases match TRBD1. The sequenced sample consisted of CD4+ T cells from PBMCs. The CDR3 bases are TGCGCCAGCAGCTTACCTCGGGACAGGGGATACTGGAAGAATGAGCAGTTCTTC. Amino acid sequence: CASSLPRDRGYWKNEQFF.